The entry below gives a single T cell receptor (beta chain) sequence along with its context. Its cognate antigen has yet to be identified. The record has no base qualities; no much larger clone is one base away. The CDR3 regions of human TCRbeta chains were subjected to immunosequencing. From the authors' description of their analysis: Repertoire TCRs were checked for matches against a reference library of SARS-CoV-2-specific TCRs that had been generated using the MIRA antigen-specificity platform. Breadth was defined as the fraction of unique TCRs that were SARS-CoV-2-associated, and depth was defined as the fraction of total T cells that were SARS-CoV-2-associated. Using the MIRA data, each spike-specific TCR was assigned both to the spike region to which the TCR was reactive and to a CD4 or CD8 class. Log10-transformed breadth and depth values were compared by one-way ANOVA with Sidak's multiple comparisons tests. TCRdb limited this immuneACCESS table to in-frame rearrangements with V and J called. A share of clones is missing; checked studies link under half to unresolved V genes, and the rest is unexplained. That table furnishes V, J and clone size, whereas the DNA furnished D and trimming. A total of 130,000 or so clones appear in this sample, around 87% of them only once. The biggest ten clones account for around 3% of the sample.

The time point label of this sample denotes: about 28 days (+/-7) after the second vaccine dose. AZD1222 recipients with second doses at about 4 weeks or about 12 weeks were pooled, because spike-specific TCR depth and breadth did not differ between schedules. Vaccinee samples came from UK trials COV001 and COV002, including a single-blind randomized controlled phase 2/3 trial of AZD1222 (ChAdOx1 nCoV-19) in healthy adults. For TCRbeta chain sequencing, PBMC samples were collected from trial participants at day 0 and at day 28 after the second dose. Based on the germline V gene, the CDR1 and CDR2 sequences are SGHDN and FVKESK. Measured from the cysteine to the phenylalanine, the CDR3 is 15 residues long. Only the CDR3 DNA is retained, 45 bases long and in frame from the first base. V is reduced by 0 bases and J by 12 bases, leaving a spacing of 15 bases between them. These data are taken from a study of T cell responses to AZD1222 COVID-19 vaccine (TCRdb year 2021). With regard to the full study: A total of 230 to 250 trial participants underwent TCR sequencing, of whom about 200 received two doses of AZD1222 and around 26 received two doses of the MenACWY control vaccine. Enrollment into the trials was organized by age into subgroups of 18-55, 56-69 and 70-plus years, and those subgroups contained approximately 160, 26 and 62 TCR-sequenced participants, respectively.

What the study reported, not specific to this receptor: Vaccine-associated CD4 TCRs spanned the whole spike protein, with dominant responses in regions 160-218 and 743-854. Because no day 14 peak-response samples were available, repertoires were characterized only after the peak T cell response. In the small 56-69-year group, the increase in depth fell short of significance, most likely because of low power. Spike-specific TCR breadth and depth rose significantly after two AZD1222 doses compared with day 0 and with MenACWY recipients. Nearly half of unique spike-specific TCRs reportedly recognized epitopes outside regions mutated in the B.1.351 and B.1.1.7 variants. Only 5 to 7 AZD1222 recipients were SARS-CoV-2 seropositive at baseline, limiting conclusions about previously exposed vaccinees. Most participants were white British and females outnumbered males, and the authors suggested that clonal diversity may have been underestimated.

The sequences come from peripheral blood, collected 28 days after the second AZD1222 dose. The receptor comes from an adult who received the AZD1222 COVID-19 vaccine. This sequence uses TRBV14 and TRBJ1-6; the D region possibly corresponds to TRBD1 (5 bases align). The CDR3 region reads CASSQERSGTEPLHF. The DNA sequence reads TGTGCCAGCAGCCAAGAAAGGAGTGGGACGGAACCCCTCCACTTT.